Listed below are T cell receptor beta chains from one sample, sequenced in a study of cytotoxic CD8 clonotypes in ibrutinib-treated CLL. Some clones are missing from TCRdb's copy, which holds only in-frame ones; the method was immunoSEQ multiplex PCR. This sample carries approximately 340,000 clones, 67% of them seen once, and the ten largest clones take about 6.7%. This sample comprised PBMCs, obtained after 36 months of ibrutinib treatment. The receptors here all came from a human donor with chronic lymphocytic leukemia. CDR3s leave out the opening cysteine and the closing phenylalanine or tryptophan.

TRBJ1-2 | TRBV7-8 | ASSRRYEDRANYGYT
TRBJ2-5 | TRBV2 | ASSGDRETQY
TRBJ2-7 | TRBV6-6 | ASSGTESSYEQY
TRBJ2-2 | TRBV5-1 | ASSLAYQASNTGELF
TRBJ2-7 | TRBV5-4 | ASSLRDRVSYEQY
TRBJ2-7 | TRBV7-2 | ASSLAASGSASYEQY
TRBJ1-2 | TRBV4-1 | ASSQPRTGGIRGYT
TRBJ1-2 | TRBV6-1 | ASVVSGIPYDGYT
TRBJ2-1 | TRBV10-2 | ASSAPSRGNEQF
TRBJ1-2 | TRBV5-1 | ASSYADSHGYT
TRBJ2-1 | TRBV11-2 | ASSATSGRASRYNEQF
TRBJ1-4 | TRBV18 | ASSSSEWNEKLF
TRBJ1-6 | TRBV6-4 | ASSETAFRSPLH
TRBJ1-4 | TRBV4-1 | ASSPWPGNEKLF
TRBJ1-6 | TRBV18 | ASSPLSYNSPLH
TRBJ1-2 | TRBV6-5 | ASSYTGIYGYT
TRBJ2-5 | TRBV15 | ATSRRDRGRQETQY
TRBJ2-7 | TRBV4-3 | ASSLNRVTYEQY
TRBJ1-2 | TRBV15 | ATYLQGDYGYT
TRBJ2-4 | TRBV7-2 | ASSLGTGWDIQY
TRBJ1-2 | TRBV7-9 | ASSLGWGNYGYT
TRBJ2-3 | TRBV7-9 | ASSLGGLTDTQY
TRBJ1-2 | TRBV6-1 | ASRPGGKGSYT
TRBJ1-6 | TRBV9 | ASSVGQNSPLH
TRBJ2-1 | TRBV5-1 | ASSLDRVWAYNEQF
TRBJ2-1 | TRBV7-2 | ASSRAGFSYNEQF
TRBJ1-5 | TRBV6-5 | ASGETPYQPQH
TRBJ2-1 | TRBV11-3 | ASSSRLAGAPHEQF
TRBJ2-7 | TRBV19 | ASSPRSGTGSYEQY
TRBJ2-2 | TRBV7-3 | ASSSRPLANTGELF
TRBJ1-4 | TRBV12-5 | ASGLVPKGGTATNEKLF
TRBJ1-2 | TRBV11-2 | ASARGNGGGSYT
TRBJ1-2 | TRBV5-1 | ASSLDQGLRRGYT
TRBJ1-4 | TRBV25-1 | ASSDRPLNEKLF
TRBJ1-2 | TRBV27 | ASSFMGRGIYGYT
TRBJ2-7 | TRBV29-1 | SVVQLAGGPYEQY
TRBJ2-3 | TRBV6-5 | ASSRGPSTDTQY
TRBJ2-5 | TRBV11-2 | ASSLTGSETQY
TRBJ1-5 | TRBV5-4 | ASSLGQGNNQPQH
TRBJ2-7 | TRBV5-1 | ASSLVSDPYEQY
TRBJ1-5 | TRBV28 | ASSSGGQPQH
TRBJ2-1 | TRBV7-8 | ASSFPLAGEFYNEQF
TRBJ2-1 | TRBV7-9 | ASSLAWTSYNEQF
TRBJ2-6 | TRBV9 | ASSVNREGDGANVLT
TRBJ2-1 | TRBV19 | AIPTSGIHPIYNEQF
TRBJ2-7 | TRBV2 | ASHIQGASSYEQY
TRBJ2-1 | TRBV7-9 | ASQAGARYNEQF
TRBJ1-4 | TRBV7-9 | ASSFGQHEKLF
TRBJ2-7 | TRBV9 | ASSLGQDPTYEQY
TRBJ2-7 | TRBV21-1 | ASSKGGGGSSSYEQY
TRBJ2-7 | TRBV2 | ASSADSLIGYEQY
TRBJ1-5 | TRBV10-3 | AIREDRGLSNQPQH
TRBJ2-1 | TRBV11-2 | ASSPLAGGNLNEQF